A selection of T cell receptor beta chains follows, all from one sample in a study of human T cells and chemical hapten exposure. TCRdb reprocessed the reads with MiXCR, giving one entry per CDR3 protein. The sample comprises around 120,000 distinct CDR3 sequences, about 7.7% of which are singletons, and 1.4% rests with the top ten. Sequencing input: whole blood. All receptors come from a human donor in good health. Some clones in this sample may be carry-over from other donors' samples. CDR3s leave out the opening cysteine and the closing phenylalanine or tryptophan. Size is stated for part of the rows, as once, few or many counts, or as a class when the clone is expanded.

SATNLGTGEGNQPQH	TRBV20-1	TRBJ1-5	many
ATRRGAETQY	TRBV2	TRBJ2-5	.
ASSRTSGGFLYEQY	TRBV27	TRBJ2-7	few
ASSGRENTGELF	TRBV11-3	TRBJ2-2	few
ASSRARQATTYQETQY	TRBV12-3/TRBV12-4	TRBJ2-5	.
SVAITGDSNQPQH	TRBV20-1	TRBJ1-5	many
ASSLPSGGYT	TRBV7-9	TRBJ1-2	many
ATSDSRQGDGYT	TRBV24-1	TRBJ1-2	many
AISESIGRSVDGYT	TRBV10-3	TRBJ1-2	.
ASRWNSNQPQH	TRBV27	TRBJ1-5	many
ASSPSGASYNEQF	TRBV7-9	TRBJ2-1	few
ASSGGPSEQY	TRBV2	TRBJ2-7	.
ASSAGGSSNEQF	TRBV12-3/TRBV12-4	TRBJ2-1	many
ASSETASNEKLF	TRBV2	TRBJ1-4	many
ASSQAAWGAKGEQF	TRBV14	TRBJ2-1	few
ASSQGSGYEKLF	TRBV14	TRBJ1-4	.
ATSRGDSSGYEQF	TRBV15	TRBJ2-1	.
ASSTEKRYNSPLH	TRBV6-5	TRBJ1-6	.
SVDRFADTQY	TRBV29-1	TRBJ2-3	few
ASSQDAGSYEQY	TRBV4-3	TRBJ2-7	.
ASSFSGDEQY	TRBV5-5	TRBJ2-7	few
ASRQGTGANVLT	TRBV7-9	TRBJ2-6	.
ASSLTGFSEAF	TRBV27	TRBJ1-1	many